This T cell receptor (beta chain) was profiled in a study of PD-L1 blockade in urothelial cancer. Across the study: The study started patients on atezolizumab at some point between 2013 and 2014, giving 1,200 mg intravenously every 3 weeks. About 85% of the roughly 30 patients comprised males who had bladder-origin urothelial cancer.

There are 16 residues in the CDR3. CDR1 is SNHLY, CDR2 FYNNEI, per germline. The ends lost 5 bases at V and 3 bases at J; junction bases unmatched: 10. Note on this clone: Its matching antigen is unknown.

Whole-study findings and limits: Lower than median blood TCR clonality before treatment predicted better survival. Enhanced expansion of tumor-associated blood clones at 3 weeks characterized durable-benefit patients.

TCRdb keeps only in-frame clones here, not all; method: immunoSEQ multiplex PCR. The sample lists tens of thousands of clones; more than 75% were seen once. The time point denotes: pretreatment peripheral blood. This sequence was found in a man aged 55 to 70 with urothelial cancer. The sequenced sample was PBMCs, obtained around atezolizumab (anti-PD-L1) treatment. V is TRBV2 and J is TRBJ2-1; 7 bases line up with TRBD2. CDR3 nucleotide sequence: TGTGCCAGCAGTCGACTTGGGCTAGCGGACTACAATGAGCAGTTCTTC. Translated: CASSRLGLADYNEQFF. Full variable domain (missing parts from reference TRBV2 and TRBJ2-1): EPEVTQTPSHQVTQMGQEVILRCVPISNHLYFYWYRQILGQKVEFLVSFYNNEISEKSEIFDDQFSVERPDGSNFTLKIRSTKLEDSAMYFCASSRLGLADYNEQFFGPGTRLTVL.